This TCR beta chain was captured by sequencing in a study of blood T cell repertoires in COVID-19 (dated by TCRdb to between 2020 and 2021). At the level of the whole study: Samples covering the acute and convalescent phases of COVID-19 were provided by collaborators in the United States, Italy and Spain. The material from the prospective study consisted of cDNA or gDNA derived from T cells, B-cell-depleted T cells, or PBMCs. Deeply sampled blood TCRbeta repertoires from subjects exposed to, actively infected with, or recovered from COVID-19 were included in the dataset. The repertoires were released in a freely available public database intended as a resource for research on the immune response to SARS-CoV-2. Samples came from the ongoing ImmuneRACE study (first 160 participants) plus 1,254 subjects from 6 global collaborators. A de-identified subject ID, COVID-19 status, age in years and sex were almost always included in the sample metadata. Where available, HLA class I and class II types were obtained from metadata supplied by the sample provider rather than from assay-based typing.

On the study overall, not on this receptor specifically: The amount of clinical and demographic metadata varied by source and participant and was provided uncurated.

The immunoSEQ Assay, a bias-controlled multiplex PCR, was used to amplify TCRbeta CDR3 regions from genomic DNA. Concerning the study's data processing: Within the assay, amplification of reference gene primers was used to estimate how many nucleated cells each sample contained. To quantify the absolute abundance of each unique TCRbeta CDR3 rearrangement, sequence reads were collapsed and filtered. For each sample, productive Simpson clonality was calculated as the square root of Simpson's diversity index across productive rearrangements. TCRdb took this table from immuneACCESS and kept in-frame rearrangements with V and J called. Such tables lack part of the clones; where checked against another copy, unresolved V genes explain under half of the gap, and the rest is unexplained. V and J calls and clone size follow that table, whereas D and trimming were derived from the DNA. The sample table shows over 45,000 clones, and around 90% are seen once. The ten biggest clones cover over 6.5% of the sample.

Collaborating institutions collected whole blood in K2EDTA tubes following their own protocols. Collaborator samples were shipped for TCRbeta analysis as frozen whole blood, isolated PBMCs, or DNA extracted from either sample type. Counted from cysteine to phenylalanine, this CDR3 has 13 amino acids. Here the CDR3 DNA is all that survives: 39 bases in frame from base 1. V is pruned by 7 bases and J by 1 base, leaving 5 bases of the junction without a gene match. In the germline V gene, CDR1 corresponds to SQVTM and CDR2 to ANQGSEA. With regard to this clone: No antigen is known for it. Nothing much larger sits one base from this clone, and base qualities are not available.

The sequenced material came from peripheral blood. This TCR was sampled from a woman aged 55 to 70 with active or convalescent COVID-19. The sequence links TRBV29-1 to TRBJ2-5; TRBD1 aligns with 8 central bases. The DNA sequence reads TGCAGCGCGCGACAGGGGCCCCAAGAGACCCAGTACTTC. It translates to CSARQGPQETQYF.